The 18 T cell receptor beta chains given below trace back to one sample, sequenced in a study of T cell repertoires in cytomegalovirus infection. One entry per CDR3 protein results from TCRdb running MiXCR on the reads. Of approximately 630,000 distinct CDR3 sequences in the sample, 20% to 25% were seen once. The sequenced material came from CD8+ T cells from PBMCs. Every receptor here comes from a human donor in good health (CMV status not recorded). Some clones in this sample may be carry-over from other donors' samples.

This clonotype turned up a few times. The CDR3 region is CASSSGTSGAQETQYF. CDR3 DNA: TGCGCCAGCAGCTCCGGGACTAGCGGCGCTCAAGAGACCCAGTACTTC. V is TRBV5-1 and J is TRBJ2-5, with TRBD2 matching over 11 bases. The CDR3 covers 16 residues. CDR1 and CDR2 from the germline V gene are SGHRS and YFSETQ. The V and J ends lost 3 bases and 2 bases, in that order; junction bases with no gene match: 6.

The table lists this clonotype with a few counts. The chain combines TRBV29-1 with TRBJ2-2; no definite D call. V dropped 2 bases and J dropped 2 bases, with 6 bases sitting between them. The CDR3 has 13 residues. CDR1 is SQVTM and CDR2 is ANQGSEA in the germline V gene. The CDR3 sequence is CSVETANTGELFF. The CDR3 DNA reads TGCAGCGTTGAAACTGCAAACACCGGGGAGCTGTTTTTT.

The V and J genes are TRBV7-9 and TRBJ2-7, with 7 positions matching TRBD1. Germline assignment: CDR1 SEHNR and CDR2 FQNEAQ (reference sequence). V lost 5 bases, J lost 2 bases, and 3 bases stayed unmatched. CDR3 length: 13 amino acids. This chain's CDR3 is CASSPTGAYEQYV. CDR3 sequence (DNA): TGTGCCAGCAGCCCAACAGGGGCCTACGAGCAGTACGTC.

This clonotype was counted at least ten times. The chain employs TRBV5-6 and TRBJ2-7; the D call may be TRBD1 or TRBD2 (5 bases each). CDR1 and CDR2 (germline): SGHDT, YYEEEE. The V end lost 2 bases, the J end lost 7 bases, and 19 bases lay between the germline ends. The CDR3 has 15 residues. The CDR3 region is CASSFEGRTGGEQYV. The DNA for the CDR3 is TGTGCCAGCAGCTTTGAGGGGCGGACCGGCGGGGAGCAGTACGTC.

This clonotype was recorded at least ten times. The chain links TRBV7-9 to TRBJ2-5; D ambiguous. V was clipped by 3 bases and J by 0 bases, with 14 bases between them. Germline CDR1 and CDR2: SEHNR and FQNEAQ (reference sequence). The CDR3 spans 16 residues. The CDR3 reads CASSLSAVDHQETQYF. The DNA for the CDR3 is TGTGCCAGCAGCTTGTCGGCAGTGGACCACCAAGAGACCCAGTACTTC.

This chain links TRBV7-6 with TRBJ1-2, with TRBD1 matching 8 bases. CDR1 is SGHVS, CDR2 FNYEAQ, per germline. This CDR3 is built from 14 residues. The junction had 7 bases not matched to a gene; V was cut back by 4 bases and J by 6 bases. This CDR3 is CASSSTTGANGYTF. In DNA form, the CDR3 reads TGTGCCAGCAGCTCAACGACAGGGGCAAATGGCTACACCTTC. Variable domain in full (rest from reference TRBV7-6 and TRBJ1-2): GAGVSQSPRYKVTKRGQDVALRCDPISGHVSLYWYRQALGQGPEFLTYFNYEAQQDKSGLPNDRFSAERPEGSISTLTIQRTEQRDSAMYRCASSSTTGANGYTFGSGTRLTVV.

This clonotype was observed a few times. The rearrangement uses TRBV12-3 or TRBV12-4 and TRBJ2-1, with TRBD2 as a possible D gene (5 bases). Trimming took off 1 base at V and 9 bases at J, with 10 bases between the two ends. There are 13 residues in the CDR3. CDR3 region: CASSLVLGSEQFF. The CDR3 region has the DNA TGTGCCAGCAGTTTAGTTTTGGGGAGTGAGCAGTTCTTC.

V usage is TRBV7-3 and J usage is TRBJ1-1; D is unresolved. Germline V gives CDR1 SGHTA, CDR2 FQGTGA. The V end lost 1 base, the J end lost 1 base, and 10 bases lay between the germline ends. CDR3 length equals 15 residues. CDR3 nucleotide sequence: TGTGCCAGCAGCTTAAGTGGCTTGGCGAACACTGAAGCTTTCTTT. Translation gives CASSLSGLANTEAFF.

This clonotype appeared a few times. The chain couples TRBV7-9 to TRBJ2-5, with TRBD2 identical over 9 bases. This CDR3 spans 15 amino acids. V trimming: 2 bases; J trimming: 1 base; junction bases outside the gene matches: 2. Germline CDR1 SEHNR, CDR2 FQNEAQ (reference sequence). The CDR3 sequence: CASSLNSGGQETQYF. The CDR3 DNA follows: TGTGCCAGCAGCTTAAATAGCGGGGGCCAAGAGACCCAGTACTTC.

The J gene is TRBJ2-7, the V gene TRBV6-2 or TRBV6-3; 7 bases are shared with TRBD1. With V trimmed by 0 bases and J by 0 bases, 5 bases remained unmatched. Germline V gene data show CDR1 as MNHEY and CDR2 as SVGEGT. This CDR3 comprises 16 residues. CDR3: CASSYSTRTGSYEQYV. The DNA of the CDR3 is TGTGCCAGCAGTTACTCGACGAGGACAGGCTCCTACGAGCAGTACGTC.

Remarks on this clonotype: This could be a read error, since a much larger clone is one nucleotide away. The chain carries TRBV6-6 and TRBJ1-2, with 7 bases that match TRBD1. The CDR3 totals 15 residues. CDR1 and CDR2 from the germline V gene are MNHNY and SVGAGI (reference sequence). The chain's CDR3 is CANSFFMDRSNGYTF. The CDR3 DNA is TGTGCCAACAGTTTTTTTATGGACAGGAGCAATGGCTACACCTTC.

The genes are TRBV11-2 and TRBJ2-3; D is undetermined. The CDR3 spans 15 residues. The germline V gene encodes CDR1 SGHAT and CDR2 FQNNGV. V lost 5 bases and J 0 bases, leaving 12 bases between the germline ends. CDR3 coding DNA: TGTGCCAGCAGCCCCTCAAGAACTAGCACAGATACGCAGTATTTT. It specifies CASSPSRTSTDTQYF.

This clonotype was observed many times. This chain connects TRBV7-8 to TRBJ2-1; 11 bases agree with TRBD2. V was clipped by 4 bases and J by 9 bases; unmatched bases: 11. The CDR3 runs 16 residues. Germline-derived CDR1 and CDR2 are SGHVS and FQNEAQ. The CDR3 nucleotides read TGTGCCAGCAGCTCCCGGACTAGCGGGCTAGTAGGTGAGCAGTTCTTC. Translated, it gives CASSSRTSGLVGEQFF. The full variable domain, in which reference TRBV7-8 and TRBJ2-1 provide the parts outside the CDR3, is GAGVSQSPRYKVAKRGQDVALRCDPISGHVSLFWYQQALGQGPEFLTYFQNEAQLDKSGLPSDRFFAERPEGSVSTLKIQRTQQEDSAVYLCASSSRTSGLVGEQFFGPGTRLTVL.

About this clonotype itself: A clone one base away is much larger, so this may be a read error. This chain links TRBV7-9 with TRBJ2-2; D is unclear. Germline V gene lookup returns CDR1 SEHNR and CDR2 FQNEAQ (reference sequence). CDR3 length: 16 amino acids. This CDR3 is CANSFLSDLNTGELFF. CDR3 in DNA: TGTGCCAACAGCTTTTTATCGGACCTGAACACCGGGGAGCTGTTTTTT. Using reference TRBV7-9 and TRBJ2-2 for the parts outside the CDR3, the full variable domain is DTGVSQNPRHKITKRGQNVTFRCDPISEHNRLYWYRQTLGQGPEFLTYFQNEAQLEKSRLLSDRFSAERPKGSFSTLEIQRTEQGDSAMYLCANSFLSDLNTGELFFGEGSRLTVL.

This clonotype has just a few counts. The chain links TRBV6-4 to TRBJ2-7; 10 bases fit TRBD1. Germline CDR1 and CDR2: MRHNA and SNTAGT. The CDR3 extends over 16 amino acids. The J segment lost 4 bases and the V segment lost 0 bases, leaving 6 bases of the junction unmatched. CDR3 nucleotide sequence: TGTGCCAGCAGTGACTCGGGACAGGGGTTAGCTTACGAGCAGTACGTC. This translates into CASSDSGQGLAYEQYV.

This clonotype has at least ten counts. The J gene is TRBJ2-3, the V gene TRBV6-4; TRBD1 matches 8 bases. CDR3 size: 15 residues. Germline V lookup: CDR1 MRHNA, CDR2 SNTAGT. The ends lost 4 bases at V and 0 bases at J; junction bases unmatched: 3. CDR3 nucleotide sequence: TGTGCCAGCAGTGCAGGGGGCTCTAGCACAGATACGCAGTATTTT. It translates to CASSAGGSSTDTQYF.

This clonotype was detected many times. The chain carries TRBV27 and TRBJ2-1; the match to TRBD2 covers 11 bases. The CDR3 spans 15 residues. The germline gives CDR1 MNHEY, CDR2 SMNVEV (reference sequence). The trim removed 5 bases at V and 2 bases at J, leaving 2 bases unmatched. DNA of the CDR3: TGTGCCAGCAGTGCTAGCGGGGGGACCTACAATGAGCAGTTCTTC. Residues: CASSASGGTYNEQFF.

This clonotype is a singleton in its sample. This chain uses TRBV20-1 with TRBJ2-5, with no clear D. The ends were cut back, 0 bases at V and 4 bases at J, with 12 bases in the middle. From germline, CDR1 is DFQATT and CDR2 SNEGSKA (reference sequence). The CDR3 consists of 14 residues. The CDR3 sequence: CSAREGPTRETQYF. The CDR3 bases are TGCAGTGCTAGAGAAGGTCCGACAAGAGAGACCCAGTACTTC.